This T cell receptor (beta chain) emerged from a study of cytomegalovirus exposure and HLA in healthy donors. Looked up from germline, CDR1 is SGHTA and CDR2 is FQGNSA. V lost 7 bases and J lost 0; bases outside the gene matches: 15. This CDR3 spans 19 amino acids. Repertoires were generated with immunoSEQ multiplex PCR, while TCRdb's copy carries only in-frame clones and drops some. The sample contains 100,000 to 150,000 clones, 70% to 90% of which appear only once. The sample taken for sequencing was PBMCs. This receptor was identified in a woman between 25 and 40 years old in good health and CMV-seronegative. The genes are TRBV7-2 and TRBJ1-6, with TRBD1 identical over 7 bases. This CDR3 is CASTFTRTGGSSYNSPLHF. The CDR3 region has the DNA TGTGCCAGCACCTTCACCCGGACAGGAGGGAGCTCCTATAATTCACCCCTCCACTTT.